What follows is one TCR beta chain and its context. Germline lookup yields CDR1 LGHNA and CDR2 YSLEER. The CDR3 length is 17 residues. V dropped 0 bases and J dropped 0; count of bases not matched to a gene: 6. The data derive from a study of blood T cell repertoires in COVID-19. This table comes from immunoSEQ multiplex PCR, and its TCRdb copy is limited to in-frame clones, with some not included. The repertoire consists of around 400,000 clones, with over 80% occurring once and the leading ten covering about 4.8%. The receptor comes from a woman aged 45 to 65 who had recovered from COVID-19. The genes are TRBV4-3 and TRBJ2-7; 9 bases agree with TRBD2. Specimen: PBMCs or T cells enriched from blood (not recorded which). CDR3 coding DNA: TGCGCCAGCAGCCAAGATCGACTAGCGGAGAGCTCCTACGAGCAGTACTTC. It translates to CASSQDRLAESSYEQYF.